A selection of T cell receptor beta chains follows, all from one sample in a study of shared clonotypes between healthy human individuals. Produced via immunoSEQ multiplex PCR; TCRdb's table is partial and in-frame only. The repertoire includes about 95,000 clones, roughly two thirds of them detected once, and roughly 43% sits in the top ten. Sequenced sample: memory CD8+ T cells sorted from blood. The origin of the receptors is a young man in good health. The CDR3 runs from the conserved cysteine through the conserved F or W. A D gene is named only where the DNA matches it firmly. Clone sizes are given selectively: once, few, many, or a class where the clone is expanded.

>TRBJ2-5|NA|TRBV11-2|once
TGTGCCAGCAGCTACTCTATCAGGGTCCAAGAGACCCAGTACTTC
CASSYSIRVQETQYF
>TRBJ2-5|NA|TRBV7-2|NA
TGTGCCAGCAGCTTAGTCGGTTCGCAAGGAAGGGAGACCCAGTACTTC
CASSLVGSQGRETQYF
>TRBJ2-7|NA|TRBV11-2|NA
TGTGCCAGCAGCCTCACAGAGAGGGAGCAGTACTTC
CASSLTEREQYF
>TRBJ2-6|NA|TRBV27|few
TGTGCCAGCAGTCCTTCAGACTCTGGGGCCAACGTCCTGACTTTC
CASSPSDSGANVLTF
>TRBJ2-7|NA|TRBV6-5|NA
TGTGCCAGCAGCCCCATATCAGGCTACGAGCAGTACTTC
CASSPISGYEQYF
>TRBJ2-2|NA|TRBV2|NA
TGTGCCAGCCGGTTTGGCACCGGGGAGCTGTTTTTT
CASRFGTGELFF
>TRBJ2-1|NA|TRBV25-1|NA
TGTGCCAGCAGCCCGGGGTATGAGCAGTTCTTC
CASSPGYEQFF
>TRBJ1-2|NA|TRBV18|many
TGTGCCAGCTCAAAACAGGGCTACACCTTC
CASSKQGYTF
>TRBJ1-4|NA|TRBV5-1|NA
TGCGCCAGCAGCTTGGCCGGGAGCGAGGGCGAAAAACTGTTTTTT
CASSLAGSEGEKLFF
>TRBJ2-3|TRBD2|TRBV27|NA
TGTGCCAGCAGTTTCGGCGGGGGGGTGGGAGATACGCAGTATTTT
CASSFGGGVGDTQYF
>TRBJ2-7|NA|TRBV6-5|once
TGTGCCAGCAGTTTATTGGCGGTCTCCTACGAGCAGTACTTC
CASSLLAVSYEQYF
>TRBJ2-5|NA|TRBV4-1|NA
TGCGCCAGCAGTCGTACCCGAGTATGGGAGACCCAGTACTTC
CASSRTRVWETQYF
>TRBJ2-1|NA|TRBV7-8|NA
TGTGCCAGCACCATAGACAATGAGCAGTTCTTC
CASTIDNEQFF
>TRBJ2-2|NA|TRBV25-1|NA
TGTGCCAGCAGTCCCGGGACAACCGGGGAGCTGTTTTTT
CASSPGTTGELFF
>TRBJ1-1|NA|TRBV18|many
TGTGCCAGCTCACCATTATGGGATAGCACTGAAGCTTTCTTT
CASSPLWDSTEAFF
>TRBJ2-1|NA|TRBV7-9|NA
TGTGCCAGCAGCTCAGCCTCTGGGACAGAGCAGTTCTTC
CASSSASGTEQFF
>TRBJ2-3|NA|TRBV7-2|NA
TGTGCCAGCAGCCCGGACAGAAGCACAGATACGCAGTATTTT
CASSPDRSTDTQYF
>TRBJ1-4|NA|TRBV27|NA
TGTGCCAGCAGTTTATTAGGGGAAGAGGAAAAACTGTTTTTT
CASSLLGEEEKLFF